This TCR beta chain was captured in a study of control samples from healthy donors and cancer patients. With 0 bases removed from V and 2 bases from J, the gap between germline ends came to 11 bases. CDR1 is SGDLS, CDR2 YYNGEE, per germline. The length of the CDR3 is 15 residues. Measured with immunoSEQ multiplex PCR; TCRdb has only the in-frame clones, and not every one. The sample consists of approximately 140,000 clones, roughly 89% of them appearing once. The receptor comes from a man aged 18-30 years in good health. The sequencing sample was made of blood. The chain employs TRBV9 and TRBJ2-5, with D tentatively TRBD1 (5 bases). CDR3 DNA sequence: TGTGCCAGCAGCGTAGCTCGGACATTTCAAGAGACCCAGTACTTC. It encodes CASSVARTFQETQYF. The full variable domain, with the rest looked up from reference TRBV9 and TRBJ2-5, is DSGVTQTPKHLITATGQRVTLRCSPRSGDLSVYWYQQSLDQGLQFLIQYYNGEERAKGNILERFSAQQFPDLHSELNLSSLELGDSALYFCASSVARTFQETQYFGPGTRLLVL.